The T cell receptor (beta chain) under discussion was sequenced for a study of T cells in Graves' hyperthyroidism and ophthalmopathy. CDR3 length equals 14 residues. The trim removed 6 bases at V and 7 bases at J, leaving 10 bases unmatched. Germline V gene data show CDR1 as MNHNS and CDR2 as SASEGT. Amplification targeted TCR beta CDR3 regions from RNA transcripts. An initial round of RT-PCR targeting the TCR CDR3 relied on the HTBI primer set. One entry per CDR3 protein results from TCRdb running MiXCR on the multiplex PCR reads. Of 530,000 or so distinct CDR3 sequences in the sample, around a quarter were seen once. This clonotype was observed once.

The chain employs TRBV6-1 and TRBJ1-2; 8 bases map to TRBD1. The clonotype comes from a woman in her thirties with Graves' ophthalmopathy. The material sequenced was blood. The DNA of the CDR3 is TGTGCCAGCAGCGAGCTGGACAGGGAATCTGGCTACACCTTC. Its translation: CASSELDRESGYTF.